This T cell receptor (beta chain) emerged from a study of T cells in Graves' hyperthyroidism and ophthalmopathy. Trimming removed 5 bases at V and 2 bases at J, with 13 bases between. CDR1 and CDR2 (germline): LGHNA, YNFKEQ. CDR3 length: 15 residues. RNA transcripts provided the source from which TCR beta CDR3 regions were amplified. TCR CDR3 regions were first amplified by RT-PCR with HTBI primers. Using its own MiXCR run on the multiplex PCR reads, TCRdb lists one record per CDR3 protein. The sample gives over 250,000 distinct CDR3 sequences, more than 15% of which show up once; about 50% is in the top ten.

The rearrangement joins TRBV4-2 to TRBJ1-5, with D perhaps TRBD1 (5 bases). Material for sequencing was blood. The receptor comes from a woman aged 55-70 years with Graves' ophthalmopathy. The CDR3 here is CASSYRDEGNQPQHF. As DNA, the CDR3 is TGTGCCAGCAGCTATCGGGACGAGGGCAATCAGCCCCAGCATTTT.